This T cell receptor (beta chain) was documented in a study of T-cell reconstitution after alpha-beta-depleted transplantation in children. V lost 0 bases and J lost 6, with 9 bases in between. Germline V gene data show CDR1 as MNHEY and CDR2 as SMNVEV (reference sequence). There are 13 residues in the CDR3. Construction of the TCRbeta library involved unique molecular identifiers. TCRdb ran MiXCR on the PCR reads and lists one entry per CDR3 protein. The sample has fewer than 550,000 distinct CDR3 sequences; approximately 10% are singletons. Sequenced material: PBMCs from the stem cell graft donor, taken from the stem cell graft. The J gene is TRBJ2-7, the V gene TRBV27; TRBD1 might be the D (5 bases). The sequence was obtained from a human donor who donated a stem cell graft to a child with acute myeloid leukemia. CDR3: CASSLSQGTEQYV. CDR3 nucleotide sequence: TGTGCCAGCAGTTTATCGCAGGGCACCGAGCAGTACGTC.